These 21 T cell receptor beta chains originate from one sample sequenced in a study of cytomegalovirus exposure and HLA in healthy donors. It was with 60 Vbeta and 13 Jbeta primers that the PCR ran. Sequenced by immunoSEQ multiplex PCR; TCRdb stores in-frame clones only, minus some. The sample has 50,000 or so clones. The specimen was PBMCs. Receptors were obtained from a young woman in good health and CMV-seronegative.

The rearrangement joins TRBV18 to TRBJ2-7; D gene unclear. Germline V gene data show CDR1 as KGHSH and CDR2 as LQKENI. The CDR3 spans 13 residues. Trimming removed 1 base from V and 0 bases from J, with 4 bases in between. The CDR3 DNA reads TGTGCCAGCTCACCACTGAGCTCCTACGAGCAGTACTTC. Protein: CASSPLSSYEQYF.

This chain joins TRBV5-1 and TRBJ2-1; 7 nucleotides align to TRBD1. Germline V gene lookup returns CDR1 SGHRS and CDR2 YFSETQ. This CDR3 has 15 amino acids. V dropped 0 bases and J dropped 5; count of bases not matched to a gene: 5. CDR3 nucleotides: TGCGCCAGCAGCTTGGAGGGACAGCCCGACAATGAGCAGTTCTTC. Amino acids: CASSLEGQPDNEQFF.

This chain connects TRBV18 to TRBJ2-3; 12 bases line up with TRBD2. V dropped 3 bases and J dropped 1; count of bases not matched to a gene: 5. The germline V gene encodes CDR1 KGHSH and CDR2 LQKENI. The CDR3 is 17 amino acids. CDR3 coding DNA: TGTGCCAGCTCACCTTCACGACTAGCGGGGGGCACAGATACGCAGTATTTT. Translating it yields CASSPSRLAGGTDTQYF.

The chain has TRBV18 and TRBJ2-7; perhaps TRBD2 as D (5 bases). CDR3 length: 13 amino acids. Germline CDR1 is KGHSH and CDR2 is LQKENI. V was cut by 8 bases and J by 6 bases, with 17 bases left in between. In DNA form, the CDR3 reads TGTGCCAGCAGAGAAGAACCCGGAGGCGAGCAGTACTTC. The encoded protein is CASREEPGGEQYF.

This chain connects TRBV5-1 to TRBJ1-1, with D unresolved. The germline gives CDR1 SGHRS, CDR2 YFSETQ. The CDR3 extends over 13 amino acids. V shed 4 bases and J shed 0 bases, with 7 bases lying between them. CDR3 region: CASSLLLNTEAFF. The CDR3, as DNA: TGCGCCAGCAGCCTCCTATTGAACACTGAAGCTTTCTTT.

The chain uses TRBV18 and TRBJ2-7; 8 positions agree with TRBD2. Germline trimming cut 3 bases from V and 7 bases from J; bases unmatched to any gene: 11. This CDR3 contains 15 residues. From germline, CDR1 is KGHSH and CDR2 LQKENI. The CDR3 is CASSPSLSGSWEQYF. The CDR3 nucleotides are TGTGCCAGCTCACCTTCCCTCAGCGGGAGTTGGGAGCAGTACTTC.

The chain employs TRBV6-1 and TRBJ2-1, with D possibly being TRBD1 (5 bases). CDR1 MNHNS and CDR2 SASEGT come from the germline V gene. Trimming stripped 1 base from V and 9 bases from J, with 10 bases between. The CDR3 covers 13 residues. The DNA for the CDR3 is TGTGCCAGCAGTGAAGAAGGGGCGGTTGAGCAGTTCTTC. Translated, it gives CASSEEGAVEQFF.

The chain has TRBV27 and TRBJ2-7; no reliable D call. This CDR3 has 15 residues. V lost 1 base, J lost 0 bases, and 10 bases lay in between. The germline V gene has CDR1 MNHEY and CDR2 SMNVEV (reference sequence). The CDR3 loop reads CASSLFAASSYEQYF. The DNA of the CDR3 is TGTGCCAGCAGTTTATTCGCGGCCAGCTCCTACGAGCAGTACTTC.

The chain carries TRBV6-1 and TRBJ1-2; possibly TRBD1 for D (6 bases). CDR1 is MNHNS and CDR2 is SASEGT in the germline V gene. CDR3 size: 14 residues. V lost 1 base and J 4 bases, leaving 10 bases between the germline ends. Here the CDR3 DNA reads TGTGCCAGCAGTGAAGTTGGACAGTCCTATGGCTACACCTTC. Translated: CASSEVGQSYGYTF.

The chain has TRBV29-1 and TRBJ1-3, with 8 bases fitting TRBD1. The ends lost 7 bases at V and 0 bases at J; junction bases unmatched: 5. Germline-derived CDR1 and CDR2 are SQVTM and ANQGSEA. The CDR3 contains 14 residues. The CDR3 bases are TGCAGCGCCCAACAGGGGGGCTCTGGAAACACCATATATTTT. Protein sequence: CSAQQGGSGNTIYF.

Here the CDR3 DNA reads TGTGCCAGCAGCCAGGACCCTGGGGCGGGGGCGACCACAGATACGCAGTATTTT. This codes for CASSQDPGAGATTDTQYF. This chain uses TRBV4-2 with TRBJ2-3; perhaps TRBD2 as D (7 bases). The CDR3 contains 18 residues. The V and J ends lost 3 bases and 2 bases respectively, with 21 bases between them. The V gene's germline CDR1 is LGHNA and CDR2 YNFKEQ.

CDR3 protein: CASSRLQSSGANVLTF. The CDR3 nucleotides read TGTGCCAGTAGTCGACTACAAAGCTCTGGGGCCAACGTCCTGACTTTC. The genes are TRBV19 and TRBJ2-6; TRBD2 might be the D (5 bases). Trimming left V 5 bases short and J 0 bases short, with 11 bases between. Germline CDR1 and CDR2: LNHDA and SQIVND (reference sequence). This CDR3 contains 16 residues.

The chain has TRBV6-1 and TRBJ2-5; TRBD1 matches 9 bases. The CDR3 has 14 residues. Unmatched junction bases numbered 5, after V lost 6 bases and J lost 3 bases. CDR1 and CDR2 (germline): MNHNS, SASEGT. The CDR3 is CASRDRGGEETQYF. The CDR3 DNA follows: TGTGCCAGCAGGGACAGGGGAGGGGAAGAGACCCAGTACTTC.

The gene calls are TRBV25-1 and TRBJ2-3; 11 positions match TRBD1. CDR1 and CDR2 from the germline V gene are MGHDK and SYGVNS. Unmatched junction bases numbered 4, after V lost 3 bases and J lost 5 bases. This CDR3 contains 15 residues. The CDR3 spells CASSDPGQGGDTQYF. DNA for the CDR3: TGTGCCAGCAGTGATCCGGGACAGGGGGGAGATACGCAGTATTTT. Looking up the rest from reference TRBV25-1 and TRBJ2-3 gives the full variable domain: EADIYQTPRYLVIGTGKKITLECSQTMGHDKMYWYQQDPGMELHLIHYSYGVNSTEKGDLSSESTVSRIRTEHFPLTLESARPSHTSQYLCASSDPGQGGDTQYFGPGTRLTVL.

The genes are TRBV5-1 and TRBJ2-6; D gene uncertain. Germline V gene sequence: CDR1 SGHRS, CDR2 YFSETQ. V lost 0 bases and J lost 2, with 6 bases in between. The CDR3 extends over 15 amino acids. This chain's CDR3 is CASSLETAGANVLTF. For the CDR3, the DNA is TGCGCCAGCAGCTTGGAGACTGCTGGGGCCAACGTCCTGACTTTC.

The V call is TRBV25-1, the J call TRBJ2-7; D ambiguous. V was trimmed by 5 bases and J by 3 bases, leaving 8 bases between them. Germline V gives CDR1 MGHDK, CDR2 SYGVNS. CDR3 length: 12 amino acids. CDR3: CASSKQNYEQYF. The CDR3 DNA is TGTGCCAGCAGTAAACAGAACTACGAGCAGTACTTC.

The V gene is TRBV7-9, the J gene TRBJ2-7; 7 nucleotides align to TRBD1. J was trimmed by 3 bases and V by 5 bases; bases with no gene match: 4. This CDR3 spans 13 amino acids. Germline CDR1 is SEHNR and CDR2 is FQNEAQ (reference sequence). CDR3 sequence: CASSPGTDYEQYF. The CDR3 nucleotides read TGTGCCAGCAGCCCCGGGACAGACTACGAGCAGTACTTC. The whole variable domain, remainder taken from reference TRBV7-9 and TRBJ2-7, is DTGVSQNPRHKITKRGQNVTFRCDPISEHNRLYWYRQTLGQGPEFLTYFQNEAQLEKSRLLSDRFSAERPKGSFSTLEIQRTEQGDSAMYLCASSPGTDYEQYFGPGTRLTVT.

The J gene is TRBJ2-5, the V gene TRBV7-3; maybe TRBD2 (6 bases). The CDR3 has 14 residues. Germline loops: CDR1 SGHTA, CDR2 FQGTGA. Trimming removed 2 bases at V and 5 bases at J, with 12 bases between. DNA of the CDR3: TGTGCCAGCAGCTTAGAGGGACTCGGGGAGACCCAGTACTTC. Its protein product is CASSLEGLGETQYF.

This chain connects TRBV5-1 to TRBJ1-5; D uncertain. This CDR3 has 16 amino acids. In germline, CDR1 is SGHRS, CDR2 YFSETQ. With 0 bases removed from V and 3 bases from J, the gap between germline ends came to 13 bases. The CDR3 reads CASSLDPSGTNQPQHF. For the CDR3, the DNA is TGCGCCAGCAGCTTGGACCCCTCAGGAACCAATCAGCCCCAGCATTTT.

The chain carries TRBV2 and TRBJ1-1; D might be TRBD1 (6 bases). Deletions cut 8 bases from V and 7 bases from J, with 17 bases between. Germline V gives CDR1 SNHLY, CDR2 FYNNEI. The CDR3 covers 13 residues. The DNA of the CDR3 is TGTGCCAGCTGCATCGGACAGCTATTTGAAGCTTTCTTT. It specifies CASCIGQLFEAFF.

The chain uses TRBV4-1 and TRBJ1-4; D is unclear. CDR1 MGHRA and CDR2 YSYEKL come from the germline V gene. The CDR3 sequence is 17 residues long. Trimming pared 3 bases from V and 2 bases from J, leaving 16 bases between. CDR3 DNA: TGCGCCAGCAGCCAGGGCCGTCACACCCCGACTAATGAAAAACTGTTTTTT. It specifies CASSQGRHTPTNEKLFF.